The entry that follows covers one T cell receptor beta chain sequence. This specimen belongs to a study of shared clonotypes between healthy human individuals. The repertoire was sequenced with immunoSEQ multiplex PCR; TCRdb's copy has only in-frame clones and lacks some. This table holds hundreds of thousands of clones, about 78% found once. Trimming left V 1 base short and J 6 bases short, with 8 bases between. The CDR3 is 13 residues long. Germline loops: CDR1 SGHNT, CDR2 YYREEE (reference sequence). The chain recombines TRBV5-4 with TRBJ2-1, with D maybe TRBD1 (7 bases). The clonotype was recovered from a woman in her thirties in good health. The specimen sequenced was memory CD4+ T cells sorted from blood. The subset here: CD45RA-negative fraction. The CDR3 DNA reads TGTGCCAGCAGCTTGCAGGGGGGCAATGAGCAGTTCTTC. Its translation is CASSLQGGNEQFF. The entire variable domain, with the rest obtained from reference TRBV5-4 and TRBJ2-1, is as follows: ETGVTQSPTHLIKTRGQQVTLRCSSQSGHNTVSWYQQALGQGPQFIFQYYREEENGRGNFPPRFSGLQFPNYSSELNVNALELDDSALYLCASSLQGGNEQFFGPGTRLTVL.